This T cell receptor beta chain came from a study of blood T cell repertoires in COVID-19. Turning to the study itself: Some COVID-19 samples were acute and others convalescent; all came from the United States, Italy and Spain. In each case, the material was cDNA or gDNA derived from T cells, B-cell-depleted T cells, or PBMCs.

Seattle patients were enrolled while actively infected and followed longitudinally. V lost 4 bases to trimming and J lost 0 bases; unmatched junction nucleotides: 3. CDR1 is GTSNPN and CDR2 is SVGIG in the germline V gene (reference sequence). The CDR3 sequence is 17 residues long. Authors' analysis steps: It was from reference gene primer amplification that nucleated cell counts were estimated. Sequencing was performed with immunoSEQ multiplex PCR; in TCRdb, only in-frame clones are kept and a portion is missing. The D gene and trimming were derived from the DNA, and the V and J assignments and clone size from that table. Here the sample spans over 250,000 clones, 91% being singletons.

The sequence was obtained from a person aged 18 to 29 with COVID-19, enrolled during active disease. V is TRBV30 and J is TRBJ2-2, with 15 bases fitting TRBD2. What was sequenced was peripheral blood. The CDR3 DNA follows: TGTGCCTGGACCGGGACTAGCGGGAGGCCGAACACCGGGGAGCTGTTTTTT. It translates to CAWTGTSGRPNTGELFF.